This paragraph covers one TCR beta chain sequence. Libraries were prepared by immunoSEQ multiplex PCR; TCRdb keeps only in-frame clonotypes and omits some of them. The data show under 150,000 clones, roughly 80% seen once. This entry belongs to a study of blood T cell repertoires in COVID-19. CDR3 length: 16 residues. Trimming removed 0 bases from V and 7 bases from J; junction bases left unmatched: 8. Germline lookup yields CDR1 LGHDT and CDR2 YNNKEL (reference sequence). This receptor was identified in a man between 50 and 59 years old with acute or convalescent COVID-19. The sample comprised peripheral blood. This chain joins TRBV3-1 (or the pseudogene TRBV3-2) and TRBJ2-7, with 11 bases matching TRBD1. CDR3: CASSQDVGQGAREQYF. The CDR3 bases are TGTGCCAGCAGCCAAGACGTAGGACAGGGGGCCCGGGAGCAGTACTTC.